A single sample is the source of the 2 T cell receptor beta chains below, sequenced in a study of OX40 agonist ivuxolimab in advanced cancers. Clones were read by immunoSEQ multiplex PCR, and TCRdb kept only the in-frame ones, dropping some. The repertoire consists of approximately 76,000 clones, with roughly nine tenths occurring once and the leading ten covering roughly 0.79%. The sequencing here drew on CD4+ or CD8+ T cells sorted from blood, taken in a trial of the OX40 agonist ivuxolimab. The receptors here all came from an adult with an advanced solid tumor such as melanoma, head and neck, liver or kidney cancer.

The rearrangement uses TRBV6-1 and TRBJ2-1; 7 bases agree with TRBD1. Germline trimming cut 2 bases from V and 9 bases from J; bases unmatched to any gene: 10. The CDR3 contains 15 residues. Germline values: CDR1 MNHNS, CDR2 SASEGT. The CDR3 is CASSELRDPGGEQFF. The DNA for the CDR3 is TGTGCCAGCAGTGAACTGCGCGACCCAGGGGGTGAGCAGTTCTTC.

The genes are TRBV18 and TRBJ2-1; 9 bases fit TRBD1. Losses at the gene ends were 3 bases for V and 6 bases for J; bases not matched to a gene: 3. Germline assignment: CDR1 KGHSH and CDR2 LQKENI. The CDR3 extends over 14 amino acids. The CDR3 nucleotides read TGTGCCAGCTCACCGGACAGGGGTGTCAATGAGCAGTTCTTC. As protein: CASSPDRGVNEQFF.